A single sample is the source of the 12 T cell receptor beta chains below, sequenced in a study of OX40 agonist ivuxolimab in advanced cancers. Only in-frame clones appear in the TCRdb table, and some are missing; sequencing was by immunoSEQ multiplex PCR. The table shows tens of thousands of clones, with approximately 90% occurring only once. This sample comprised CD4+ or CD8+ T cells sorted from blood, obtained in a trial of the OX40 agonist ivuxolimab. These TCRs come from an adult with an advanced solid tumor such as melanoma, head and neck, liver or kidney cancer.

For the CDR3, the DNA is TGTGCCAGCAGCACTAGCCTTGGGGCTACGCAGTATTTT. Its protein product is CASSTSLGATQYF. V is TRBV11-3 and J is TRBJ2-3, with D maybe TRBD2 (6 bases). This CDR3 comprises 13 residues. Germline loops: CDR1 SGHNT, CDR2 YENEEA. The germline V and J ends were trimmed by 5 bases and 8 bases, with 14 bases remaining between them. The whole variable domain, remainder taken from reference TRBV11-3 and TRBJ2-3, is EAGVVQSPRYKIIEKKQPVAFWCNPISGHNTLYWYLQNLGQGPELLIRYENEEAVDDSQLPKDRFSAERLKGVDSTLKIQPAELGDSAVYLCASSTSLGATQYFGPGTRLTVL.

The chain recombines TRBV5-1 with TRBJ2-7, with D hard to call. The CDR3 covers 15 residues. Germline V lookup: CDR1 SGHRS, CDR2 YFSETQ. V lost 0 bases to trimming and J lost 3 bases, with 13 bases between them. The CDR3 protein is CASSLGEVRDYEQYF. The CDR3 DNA reads TGCGCCAGCAGCTTGGGGGAAGTAAGGGACTACGAGCAGTACTTC.

A single count supports this clone. The CDR3 DNA reads TGTGCCAGTAGTACCAGCCGGAGCTCCTACAATGAGCAGTTCTTC. This gives the protein CASSTSRSSYNEQFF. The chain has TRBV19 and TRBJ2-1; D is uncertain. Per germline, CDR1 LNHDA and CDR2 SQIVND (reference sequence). V lost 4 bases and J lost 0, with 10 bases in between. This CDR3 spans 15 amino acids.

This clone was recorded a few times. The CDR3 protein is CASSYVRTGGNYGYTF. The DNA of the CDR3 is TGTGCCAGCAGTTACGTCCGGACAGGGGGCAACTATGGCTACACCTTC. The chain links TRBV6-5 to TRBJ1-2, with 11 positions matching TRBD1. The CDR3 is 16 amino acids. CDR1 is MNHEY and CDR2 is SVGAGI in the germline V gene. V lost 2 bases, J lost 2 bases, and 4 bases stayed unmatched.

This clone was observed a single time. This same CDR3 is encoded by further DNA sequences in the sample. The chain combines TRBV7-2 with TRBJ2-5; the match to TRBD1 covers 10 bases. The CDR3 sequence is 19 residues long. Per germline, CDR1 SGHTA and CDR2 FQGNSA. V trimming: 5 bases; J trimming: 0 bases; junction bases outside the gene matches: 15. Here the CDR3 reads CASSQTGPVGTGDQETQYF. For the CDR3, the DNA is TGTGCCAGCAGCCAGACAGGTCCGGTTGGGACAGGGGACCAAGAGACCCAGTACTTC.

The chain carries TRBV2 and TRBJ2-4; possibly TRBD1 for D (6 bases). This CDR3 spans 14 amino acids. In germline, CDR1 is SNHLY, CDR2 FYNNEI. Trimming removed 5 bases at V and 2 bases at J, with 10 bases between. This chain's CDR3 is CASSLDSPKNIQYF. In nucleotides, the CDR3 is TGTGCCAGCAGTTTGGACAGCCCCAAAAACATTCAGTACTTC.

In its sample, this clone was seen once. The chain is built from TRBV6-1 and TRBJ1-6; a possible D gene is TRBD1 (6 bases). This CDR3 has 14 amino acids. V dropped 3 bases and J dropped 10 bases, with 13 bases sitting between them. From germline, CDR1 is MNHNS and CDR2 SASEGT. The CDR3: CASSEARGVSPLHF. CDR3 in DNA: TGTGCCAGCAGTGAGGCCAGGGGAGTCTCACCCCTCCACTTT.

V gene TRBV6-5 combines with J gene TRBJ1-5; 7 bases agree with TRBD1. After removal of 6 bases from V and 7 bases from J, the junction contained 9 bases not matched to a gene. Germline loops: CDR1 MNHEY, CDR2 SVGAGI. The CDR3 is made up of 14 amino acids. The CDR3 DNA is TGTGCCAGCAGGCCCAGACAGGGTTACCAGCCCCAGCATTTT. Its protein is CASRPRQGYQPQHF.

V and J are TRBV19 and TRBJ1-4; D is uncertain. Trimming cost V 5 bases and J 2 bases, with 6 bases left between them. The CDR3 runs to 13 residues. The germline V gene encodes CDR1 LNHDA and CDR2 SQIVND (reference sequence). CDR3 residues: CASSWSTNEKLFF. The CDR3 nucleotides are TGTGCCAGTAGTTGGTCGACTAATGAAAAACTGTTTTTT.

This sequence joins TRBV6-5 and TRBJ2-3; possible D gene TRBD2, 5 bases. The CDR3 loop spans 13 amino acids. The germline V gene has CDR1 MNHEY and CDR2 SVGAGI. Trimming left V 5 bases short and J 4 bases short, with 10 bases between. CDR3 loop: CASSPRGADTQYF. CDR3 nucleotides: TGTGCCAGCAGTCCACGGGGTGCAGATACGCAGTATTTT.

The V call is TRBV4-3, the J call TRBJ2-7, with 7 bases matching TRBD2. The CDR3 has 17 residues. V was clipped by 4 bases and J by 2 bases; unmatched bases: 14. Germline assignment: CDR1 LGHNA and CDR2 YSLEER. CDR3 residues: CASSPTWWCGRPYEQYF. In nucleotides, the CDR3 is TGCGCCAGCAGCCCGACGTGGTGGTGCGGGAGACCCTACGAGCAGTACTTC.

V usage is TRBV30 and J usage is TRBJ1-5; no clear D. The CDR3 is made up of 14 amino acids. The germline V gene has CDR1 GTSNPN and CDR2 SVGIG (reference sequence). Trimming removed 1 base at V and 5 bases at J, with 12 bases between. This CDR3 is CAWSGITADQPQHF. CDR3 DNA sequence: TGTGCCTGGAGTGGGATCACCGCCGATCAGCCCCAGCATTTT.